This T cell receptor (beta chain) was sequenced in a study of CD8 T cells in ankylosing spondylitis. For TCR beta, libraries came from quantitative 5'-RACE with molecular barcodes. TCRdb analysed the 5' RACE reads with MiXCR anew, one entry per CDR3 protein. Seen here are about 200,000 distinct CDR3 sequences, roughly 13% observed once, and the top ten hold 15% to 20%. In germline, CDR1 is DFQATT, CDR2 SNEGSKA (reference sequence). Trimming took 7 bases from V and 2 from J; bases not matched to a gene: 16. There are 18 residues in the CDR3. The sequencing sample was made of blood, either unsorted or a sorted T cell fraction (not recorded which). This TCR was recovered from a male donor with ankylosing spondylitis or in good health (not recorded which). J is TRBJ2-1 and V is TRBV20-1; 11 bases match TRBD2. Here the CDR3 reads CSGQGLSSGGTTYNEQFF. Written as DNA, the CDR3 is TGCAGTGGCCAGGGTCTGTCTAGCGGGGGGACGACCTACAATGAGCAGTTCTTC.